Following are 19 T cell receptor beta chains from one sample sequenced in a study of blood T cell repertoires in COVID-19. The protocol was immunoSEQ multiplex PCR, while the TCRdb copy is restricted to in-frame clones and leaves out a portion. The sample contains fewer than 250,000 clones, about four fifths of which appear only once. Sequencing was done on a sample of peripheral blood. These receptor sequences come from an older woman with COVID-19, enrolled during active disease.

This clone was counted once. V is TRBV6-5 and J is TRBJ2-1; TRBD1 matches at 8 bases. Germline CDR1 and CDR2: MNHEY and SVGAGI. The V gene end was trimmed by 8 bases and the J gene end by 7 bases; junction bases not matched to a gene: 10. This CDR3 comprises 14 residues. CDR3 residues: CASLLQGEYNEQFF. CDR3 DNA: TGTGCCAGCTTATTACAGGGGGAATATAATGAGCAGTTCTTC.

This chain uses TRBV10-2 with TRBJ2-2; TRBD1 agrees at 9 bases. V dropped 10 bases and J dropped 6; count of bases not matched to a gene: 24. This CDR3 region has 19 residues. Germline CDR1 and CDR2: WSHSY and SAAADI. The CDR3 coding sequence is TGCGCCACCGAGATAAGGGGACAGGGCACAACTGAGATCCCCGGGGAGCTGTTTTTT. Translated: CATEIRGQGTTEIPGELFF.

This rearrangement joins TRBV28 to TRBJ2-1, with D possibly matching TRBD2 (6 bases). Trimming took off 6 bases at V and 10 bases at J, with 22 bases between the two ends. The germline CDR1 and CDR2 sequences are MDHEN and SYDVKM. This CDR3 has 15 amino acids. CDR3 loop: CASSPDMNKGREQFF. In DNA form, the CDR3 reads TGTGCCAGCAGCCCCGACATGAATAAGGGGAGGGAGCAGTTCTTC.

This clone was seen once. The V gene is TRBV7-9, the J gene TRBJ1-2; 9 bases are shared with TRBD1. Germline CDR1 SEHNR, CDR2 FQNEAQ (reference sequence). The V segment lost 6 bases and the J segment 1 base; nucleotides outside the gene matches: 15. CDR3 length equals 18 residues. The DNA for the CDR3 is TGTGCCAGCAGGGTAAGCCCCACTACAGGGGGCGGTAACTATGGCTACACCTTC. Encoded protein: CASRVSPTTGGGNYGYTF.

The chain combines TRBV3-1 (or the pseudogene TRBV3-2) with TRBJ1-5; 7 bases line up with TRBD1. Germline CDR1 and CDR2: LGHDT and YNNKEL (reference sequence). The trim removed 0 bases at V and 3 bases at J, leaving 5 bases unmatched. This CDR3 region has 16 residues. The DNA for the CDR3 is TGTGCCAGCAGCCAAGATTGGACAGGCAACAATCAGCCCCAGCATTTT. It encodes CASSQDWTGNNQPQHF.

The gene calls are TRBV6-2 or TRBV6-3 and TRBJ2-7; no definite D call. This CDR3 comprises 11 residues. Germline assignment: CDR1 MNHEY and CDR2 SVGEGT. V dropped 0 bases and J dropped 7 bases, with 4 bases sitting between them. CDR3 nucleotide sequence: TGTGCCAGCAGTTACTCGCGGGAGCAGTACTTC. Its translation is CASSYSREQYF.

The rearrangement links TRBV24-1 to TRBJ2-3; TRBD2 agrees at 10 bases. Unmatched junction bases numbered 0, after V lost 6 bases and J lost 4 bases. CDR3 length equals 13 residues. The germline gives CDR1 KGHDR, CDR2 SFDVKD. CDR3 nucleotides: TGTGCCACCAGTCTAGCGGGAGCAGATACGCAGTATTTT. As protein: CATSLAGADTQYF.

The chain combines TRBV9 with TRBJ2-3; D perhaps matches TRBD1 (6 bases). CDR1 is SGDLS, CDR2 YYNGEE, per germline. V shed 4 bases and J shed 0 bases, with 15 bases lying between them. CDR3 length: 16 residues. This CDR3 reads CASSSVGGSSTDTQYF. CDR3 bases: TGTGCCAGCAGCTCCGTAGGGGGATCTAGCACAGATACGCAGTATTTT. Variable domain in full (rest from reference TRBV9 and TRBJ2-3): DSGVTQTPKHLITATGQRVTLRCSPRSGDLSVYWYQQSLDQGLQFLIQYYNGEERAKGNILERFSAQQFPDLHSELNLSSLELGDSALYFCASSSVGGSSTDTQYFGPGTRLTVL.

This chain links TRBV30 with TRBJ2-5, with 8 bases fitting TRBD1. The CDR3 has 14 residues. V shed 4 bases, J shed 6 bases, and the junction held 10 bases outside the gene matches. The germline gives CDR1 GTSNPN, CDR2 SVGIG (reference sequence). CDR3 residues: CAWNRQGLAKTQYF. The CDR3 region has the DNA TGTGCCTGGAACCGACAGGGGTTGGCGAAGACCCAGTACTTC.

The V gene is TRBV5-4, the J gene TRBJ2-4, with 8 bases aligning to TRBD2. The CDR3 is 14 residues long. Germline values: CDR1 SGHNT, CDR2 YYREEE (reference sequence). Trimming removed 0 bases from V and 6 bases from J; junction bases left unmatched: 2. CDR3 coding DNA: TGTGCCAGCAGCTTGGCGGGAGGGCCAAACATTCAGTACTTC. Protein product: CASSLAGGPNIQYF.

On this clone itself: The sample holds other DNA sequences that translate to the same CDR3. CDR3 sequence reads: CASSFGEDTEAFF. The CDR3 DNA is TGTGCCAGCAGTTTTGGGGAGGACACTGAAGCTTTCTTT. This rearrangement joins TRBV12-3 or TRBV12-4 to TRBJ1-1; D gene ambiguous. V dropped 3 bases and J dropped 3 bases, with 8 bases sitting between them. The CDR3 extends over 13 amino acids.

The CDR3 DNA follows: TGTGCCAGCAAGGGACAGGGGGGGACTGAAGCTTTCTTT. The encoded protein is CASKGQGGTEAFF. This chain links TRBV6-6 with TRBJ1-1; 11 bases are shared with TRBD1. Germline loops: CDR1 MNHNY, CDR2 SVGAGI (reference sequence). V was clipped by 7 bases and J by 5 bases; unmatched bases: 3. The CDR3 has 13 amino acids.

V gene TRBV6-2 or TRBV6-3 combines with J gene TRBJ1-1; 8 bases align to TRBD1. V was clipped by 6 bases and J by 5 bases; unmatched bases: 8. Germline V gene data show CDR1 as MNHEY and CDR2 as SVGEGT. The CDR3 loop spans 14 amino acids. The chain's CDR3 is CASSMDRAATEAFF. Written as DNA, the CDR3 is TGTGCCAGCAGCATGGACAGGGCTGCAACTGAAGCTTTCTTT.

This clone has ten or more counts. The V call is TRBV4-2, the J call TRBJ2-3; the D gene is possibly TRBD1 (5 bases). CDR1 is LGHNA, CDR2 YNFKEQ, per germline. Trimming removed 0 bases at V and 6 bases at J, with 10 bases between. CDR3 size: 14 residues. CDR3 sequence (DNA): TGTGCCAGCAGCCAAGAAGGGGCCTGGGATACGCAGTATTTT. This gives the protein CASSQEGAWDTQYF.

The V call is TRBV18, the J call TRBJ2-1; TRBD2 aligns across 9 bases. Trimming removed 3 bases from V and 8 bases from J; junction bases left unmatched: 14. The CDR3 length is 17 residues. From germline, CDR1 is KGHSH and CDR2 LQKENI. The CDR3, as DNA: TGTGCCAGCTCACCGATAGTGGCGGGAGGGTTACGGCATGAGCAGTTCTTC. Amino acid sequence: CASSPIVAGGLRHEQFF. Full variable domain (missing parts from reference TRBV18 and TRBJ2-1): NAGVMQNPRHLVRRRGQEARLRCSPMKGHSHVYWYRQLPEEGLKFMVYLQKENIIDESGMPKERFSAEFPKEGPSILRIQQVVRGDSAAYFCASSPIVAGGLRHEQFFGPGTRLTVL.

This clone was found a few times. The chain combines TRBV3-1 (or the pseudogene TRBV3-2) with TRBJ2-3, with 7 bases matching TRBD2. The CDR3 has 17 amino acids. The germline CDR1 and CDR2 sequences are LGHDT and YNNKEL (reference sequence). V lost 1 base and J lost 2; bases outside the gene matches: 9. CDR3 nucleotide sequence: TGTGCCAGCAGCCAAGTTAAGCGGGGTTTCTCCACAGATACGCAGTATTTT. It specifies CASSQVKRGFSTDTQYF.

CDR3 bases: TGTGCCACCCACAGCGGGAGTCATCGGAGCTCCTACAATGAGCAGTTCTTC. This codes for CATHSGSHRSSYNEQFF. The chain has TRBV15 and TRBJ2-1; the match to TRBD2 covers 8 bases. This CDR3 has 17 residues. Germline lookup yields CDR1 LNHNV and CDR2 YYDKDF (reference sequence). J gave up 0 bases and V 8 bases, and 12 bases lay outside the gene matches.

This chain connects TRBV5-6 to TRBJ2-2; maybe TRBD1 (6 bases). The germline V gene encodes CDR1 SGHDT and CDR2 YYEEEE. The germline V and J ends were trimmed by 3 bases and 0 bases, with 21 bases remaining between them. The CDR3 has 19 amino acids. The CDR3 protein is CASSSDRFSYTANTGELFF. The CDR3 coding sequence is TGTGCCAGCAGCTCGGACAGATTTAGTTACACCGCGAACACCGGGGAGCTGTTTTTT.

The chain carries TRBV6-5 and TRBJ1-2; 9 bases align to TRBD1. J gave up 5 bases and V 5 bases, and 9 bases lay outside the gene matches. CDR3 length: 15 residues. CDR1 is MNHEY and CDR2 is SVGAGI in the germline V gene. CDR3 residues: CASSQSTGGGYGYTF. The CDR3 coding sequence is TGTGCCAGCAGTCAAAGTACAGGGGGCGGGTATGGCTACACCTTC.